A single sample is the source of the 8 T cell receptor beta chains below, sequenced in a study of cytomegalovirus exposure and HLA in healthy donors. Use of 60 Vbeta and 13 Jbeta primers characterized the PCR. The assay was immunoSEQ multiplex PCR, and TCRdb's table has in-frame clones only and misses some. The data contain tens of thousands of clones, roughly 69% of them singletons. The sample consisted of PBMCs. These receptors came from a woman aged 30 to 39 in good health and CMV-seronegative.

This clone showed up just once. The rearrangement links TRBV5-1 to TRBJ1-5, with 7 positions matching TRBD1. V shed 4 bases and J 6 bases; nucleotides not matched to a gene: 10. Germline CDR1 is SGHRS and CDR2 is YFSETQ. The CDR3 covers 15 residues. The CDR3 nucleotides read TGCGCCAGCAGCCCGAATACAGGGGACGGTCAGCCCCAGCATTTT. Amino acids: CASSPNTGDGQPQHF.

The J gene is TRBJ2-5, the V gene TRBV13; D call uncertain. Germline V CDR1 and CDR2: PRHDT, FYEKMQ (reference sequence). The CDR3 has 12 residues. V was clipped by 5 bases and J by 4 bases, with 8 bases between them. CDR3 protein: CASSGPRETQYF. As DNA, the CDR3 is TGTGCCAGCAGCGGGCCCCGAGAGACCCAGTACTTC.

This clone was seen more than once but under ten times. This sequence joins TRBV28 and TRBJ2-1; 7 bases align to TRBD1. There are 15 residues in the CDR3. The germline V gene encodes CDR1 MDHEN and CDR2 SYDVKM. After removal of 6 bases from V and 1 base from J, the junction contained 6 bases not matched to a gene. CDR3 protein: CASSPNRGSYNEQFF. Here the CDR3 DNA reads TGTGCCAGCAGCCCGAACAGGGGATCCTACAATGAGCAGTTCTTC.

V gene TRBV9 combines with J gene TRBJ2-7; 7 nucleotides match TRBD2. Trimming took 3 bases from V and 1 from J; bases not matched to a gene: 4. Germline lookup yields CDR1 SGDLS and CDR2 YYNGEE. The length of the CDR3 is 14 residues. The CDR3 protein is CASSARDYSYEQYF. For the CDR3, the DNA is TGTGCCAGCAGCGCGCGGGACTATTCCTACGAGCAGTACTTC.

The rearrangement links TRBV7-9 to TRBJ2-1; 7 bases fit TRBD1. Germline values: CDR1 SEHNR, CDR2 FQNEAQ (reference sequence). V shed 4 bases, J shed 2 bases, and the junction held 2 bases outside the gene matches. The CDR3 has 14 amino acids. DNA of the CDR3: TGTGCCAGCAGCTCGACAGGGACCTACAATGAGCAGTTCTTC. Residues: CASSSTGTYNEQFF.

This clone was seen more than once but under ten times. The CDR3 DNA reads TGTGCCAGTAGTATAGCCCACAGGGGGAGGCAGCCCCAGCATTTT. This codes for CASSIAHRGRQPQHF. The rearrangement links TRBV19 to TRBJ1-5; 8 nucleotides line up with TRBD1. Looked up from germline, CDR1 is LNHDA and CDR2 is SQIVND (reference sequence). This CDR3 has 15 residues. Germline trimming cut 1 base from V and 7 bases from J; bases unmatched to any gene: 6.

V is TRBV29-1 and J is TRBJ1-1; TRBD1 matches 10 bases. The germline V gene has CDR1 SQVTM and CDR2 ANQGSEA. V lost 6 bases to trimming and J lost 5 bases; unmatched junction nucleotides: 12. The CDR3 runs 15 residues. Here the CDR3 reads CSVSGQGGTVTEAFF. The DNA of the CDR3 is TGCAGCGTCTCTGGACAGGGGGGAACAGTAACTGAAGCTTTCTTT.

This sequence joins TRBV6-6 and TRBJ1-4, with 8 nucleotides matching TRBD1. The CDR3 spans 15 residues. Germline V gene lookup returns CDR1 MNHNY and CDR2 SVGAGI (reference sequence). Losses at the gene ends were 6 bases for V and 7 bases for J; bases not matched to a gene: 10. The CDR3 loop reads CASSPTGVGGEKLFF. The DNA for the CDR3 is TGTGCCAGCAGCCCGACAGGGGTTGGAGGTGAAAAACTGTTTTTT.